The 21 T cell receptor beta chains presented below share a single source sample, sequenced in a study of TIL therapy for anti-PD-1-resistant metastatic lung cancer. Indicated time point: pre-treatment sample, taken before nivolumab and TIL therapy. This was the immunoSEQ v3 assay. Profiled with immunoSEQ multiplex PCR; TCRdb holds only in-frame clones, not every one. The repertoire includes approximately 16,000 clones, around 88% of them detected once, and more than 0.8% sits in the top ten. The source material was blood, sampled at baseline. These receptors were obtained from a person aged 25 to 80 with non-small cell lung cancer.

The chain has TRBV5-1 and TRBJ2-1; no firm D call. V was pared by 0 bases and J by 10 bases, with 11 bases between. There are 13 residues in the CDR3. Germline CDR1 and CDR2: SGHRS and YFSETQ. The CDR3 DNA sequence: TGCGCCAGCAGCTTGGTGGAGTTTCGCGAGCAGTTCTTC. Translation: CASSLVEFREQFF.

The table lists this clone with a few counts. The V and J genes are TRBV7-9 and TRBJ1-4, with TRBD1 as a possible D gene (6 bases). Trimming removed 6 bases from V and 7 bases from J, with 15 bases in between. This CDR3 spans 14 amino acids. The germline V gene has CDR1 SEHNR and CDR2 FQNEAQ (reference sequence). The CDR3 bases are TGTGCCAGCAGTTTGGGGGCAGGGAGTGAAAAACTGTTTTTT. Translated, it gives CASSLGAGSEKLFF. The full variable domain, in which reference TRBV7-9 and TRBJ1-4 provide the parts outside the CDR3, is DTGVSQNPRHKITKRGQNVTFRCDPISEHNRLYWYRQTLGQGPEFLTYFQNEAQLEKSRLLSDRFSAERPKGSFSTLEIQRTEQGDSAMYLCASSLGAGSEKLFFGSGTQLSVL.

This chain connects TRBV7-9 to TRBJ2-2; no definite D call. The V gene lost 6 bases and the J gene lost 6 bases, with 17 bases spanning the gap. The CDR3 covers 15 residues. From germline, CDR1 is SEHNR and CDR2 FQNEAQ (reference sequence). The CDR3 protein is CASRPPLSGAGELFF. The CDR3 DNA follows: TGTGCCAGCAGGCCCCCATTATCGGGCGCCGGGGAGCTGTTTTTT. The full variable domain, completed using reference TRBV7-9 and TRBJ2-2, is DTGVSQNPRHKITKRGQNVTFRCDPISEHNRLYWYRQTLGQGPEFLTYFQNEAQLEKSRLLSDRFSAERPKGSFSTLEIQRTEQGDSAMYLCASRPPLSGAGELFFGEGSRLTVL.

As DNA, the CDR3 is TGTGCCAGCAGCTTAGGCGGGGGAGGAAGCTATGGCTACACCTTC. Residues: CASSLGGGGSYGYTF. The chain links TRBV7-9 to TRBJ1-2, with D tentatively TRBD1 (5 bases). Deletions cut 1 base from V and 4 bases from J, with 13 bases between. Per germline, CDR1 SEHNR and CDR2 FQNEAQ (reference sequence). The CDR3 consists of 15 residues.

The chain uses TRBV5-1 and TRBJ2-5; 8 nucleotides align to TRBD2. This CDR3 comprises 13 residues. V trimming: 3 bases; J trimming: 7 bases; junction bases outside the gene matches: 5. Germline CDR1 is SGHRS and CDR2 is YFSETQ. The CDR3, as DNA: TGCGCCAGCAGCTCGGGACTAGAGGGGACCCAGTACTTC. Protein: CASSSGLEGTQYF.

In its sample, this clone was seen once. The V call is TRBV5-1, the J call TRBJ2-3; D gene uncertain. Germline-derived CDR1 and CDR2 are SGHRS and YFSETQ. The CDR3 loop spans 15 amino acids. The V end was cut by 4 bases, the J end by 4 bases, with 16 bases between. CDR3 in DNA: TGCGCCAGCAGCCACTTCCCCACAAGCCCAGATACGCAGTATTTT. Translation: CASSHFPTSPDTQYF.

The CDR3 region is CASSEGWGQGARTQYF. As DNA, the CDR3 is TGTGCCAGCAGTGAAGGGTGGGGACAGGGGGCACGTACGCAGTATTTT. V and J are TRBV6-1 and TRBJ2-3; the match to TRBD1 covers 12 bases. J was trimmed by 8 bases and V by 1 base; bases with no gene match: 7. This CDR3 comprises 16 residues. Germline loops: CDR1 MNHNS, CDR2 SASEGT.

This clone was observed a handful of times. This chain uses TRBV5-1 with TRBJ2-7; 7 bases line up with TRBD1. The CDR3 length is 14 residues. Germline V gene lookup returns CDR1 SGHRS and CDR2 YFSETQ. After removal of 1 base from V and 2 bases from J, the junction contained 3 bases not matched to a gene. The CDR3 nucleotides read TGCGCCAGCAGCTTGTACACAGGGGCCTACGAGCAGTACGTC. Protein: CASSLYTGAYEQYV.

This chain uses TRBV5-2 with TRBJ1-2. TRBV5-2 is reported as a pseudogene. This CDR3 has 16 residues. CDR3 nucleotide sequence: TGTGCCAGCAACGGAAATGAGAGTACGAAAACCTATGGCTACACCTTC. Residues: CASNGNESTKTYGYTF.

The CDR3 here is CASSLVAGMNTEAFF. The CDR3 DNA is TGTGCCAGCAGCTTAGTCGCTGGCATGAACACTGAAGCTTTCTTT. The chain links TRBV7-2 to TRBJ1-1, with unresolved D. The CDR3 covers 15 residues. V lost 1 base to trimming and J lost 0 bases, with 9 bases between them. Germline values: CDR1 SGHTA, CDR2 FQGNSA.

The gene calls are TRBV7-2 and TRBJ2-2; 9 bases are a match to TRBD2. The germline V gene has CDR1 SGHTA and CDR2 FQGNSA. V gave up 3 bases and J gave up 4 bases; unmatched junction bases: 6. The CDR3 is made up of 16 amino acids. The CDR3 nucleotides read TGTGCCAGCAGCTTTCATAGCGGGGGACTCACCGGGGAGCTGTTTTTT. Translating it yields CASSFHSGGLTGELFF.

Turning to this clone: Within the sample, other DNA sequences also encode this same CDR3. The V call is TRBV9, the J call TRBJ2-5, with a weak D call TRBD1 (6 bases). The CDR3 totals 16 residues. In germline, CDR1 is SGDLS, CDR2 YYNGEE. V gave up 4 bases and J gave up 2 bases, with 18 bases separating them. This chain's CDR3 is CASSPSPGHLQETQYF. CDR3 sequence (DNA): TGTGCCAGCAGCCCCTCGCCGGGACACCTACAAGAGACCCAGTACTTC.

The chain combines TRBV11-2 with TRBJ2-4; 11 bases align to TRBD1. V dropped 5 bases and J dropped 11; count of bases not matched to a gene: 8. Germline values: CDR1 SGHAT, CDR2 FQNNGV. The CDR3 has 14 residues. This CDR3 is CASSQRGQGGVQYF. The CDR3 DNA follows: TGTGCCAGCAGCCAAAGGGGACAGGGGGGCGTTCAGTACTTC.

The chain couples TRBV27 to TRBJ1-5, with 7 bases fitting TRBD1. In germline, CDR1 is MNHEY, CDR2 SMNVEV (reference sequence). J was trimmed by 5 bases and V by 5 bases; bases with no gene match: 6. The CDR3 is made up of 14 amino acids. The CDR3, as DNA: TGTGCCAGCAGTCTCCGACAGGGCTATCAGCCCCAGCATTTT. Translation: CASSLRQGYQPQHF.

The chain is built from TRBV7-9 and TRBJ2-2; D call uncertain. Germline V gene sequence: CDR1 SEHNR, CDR2 FQNEAQ (reference sequence). The length of the CDR3 is 17 residues. Trimming left V 1 base short and J 1 base short, with 13 bases between. The CDR3 is CASSLGTAGLNTGELFF. The CDR3 coding sequence is TGTGCCAGCAGCTTAGGGACGGCTGGATTGAACACCGGGGAGCTGTTTTTT.

The rearrangement joins TRBV7-9 to TRBJ2-4; the match to TRBD1 covers 7 bases. V shed 3 bases, J shed 1 base, and the junction held 9 bases outside the gene matches. The CDR3 is 17 residues long. Germline V lookup: CDR1 SEHNR, CDR2 FQNEAQ (reference sequence). The CDR3 DNA reads TGTGCCAGCAGCTTTACAGGGGCGGGCGCGGCCAAAAACATTCAGTACTTC. Its translation: CASSFTGAGAAKNIQYF.

The chain joins TRBV6-5 to TRBJ2-7; D is possibly TRBD1 (7 bases). The V gene lost 6 bases and the J gene lost 0 bases, with 15 bases spanning the gap. Germline lookup yields CDR1 MNHEY and CDR2 SVGAGI. The CDR3 spans 15 residues. CDR3 DNA: TGTGCCAGCAGGGCGGGACAGAAAGTCTCCTACGAGCAGTACTTC. This encodes CASRAGQKVSYEQYF.

The rearrangement joins TRBV10-2 to TRBJ2-7; D not certain. V was clipped by 2 bases and J by 0 bases, with 14 bases between them. The CDR3 sequence is 16 residues long. Germline V gene data show CDR1 as WSHSY and CDR2 as SAAADI. The CDR3 region has the DNA TGCGCCAGCAGTGAGCCTTGGAGACACAACTCCTACGAGCAGTACTTC. Encoded protein: CASSEPWRHNSYEQYF.

The CDR3 nucleotides are TGTGCCATCAGTGGGACTCCCAGCTCCTACAATGAGCAGTTCTTC. Its translation: CAISGTPSSYNEQFF. The chain uses TRBV10-3 and TRBJ2-1; weak D call: TRBD2 (5 bases). Trimming took off 4 bases at V and 0 bases at J, with 10 bases between the two ends. The germline gives CDR1 ENHRY, CDR2 SYGVKD. This CDR3 spans 15 amino acids.

The J gene is TRBJ1-2, the V gene TRBV5-3; a possible D gene is TRBD1 (5 bases). TRBV5-3 is an open reading frame, and its role is uncertain. The V gene lost 4 bases and the J gene lost 5 bases, with 21 bases spanning the gap. This CDR3 region has 16 residues. The CDR3 sequence is CARSLGPPGTCYGYTF. The DNA for the CDR3 is TGTGCCAGAAGCCTAGGCCCGCCCGGGACTTGTTATGGCTACACCTTC.

The chain couples TRBV6-5 to TRBJ1-5; D unresolved. The CDR3 totals 12 residues. Germline CDR1 MNHEY, CDR2 SVGAGI. The V gene lost 6 bases and the J gene lost 0 bases, with 3 bases spanning the gap. The chain's CDR3 is CASSNSNQPQHF. CDR3 DNA: TGTGCCAGCAGCAATAGCAATCAGCCCCAGCATTTT.